The rows below give T cell receptor beta chains drawn from one sample of a study of cytomegalovirus exposure and HLA in healthy donors. Data came from immunoSEQ multiplex PCR; TCRdb stores just in-frame clones and leaves some out. In total, the table holds 200,000 or so clones. The sample was PBMCs. The receptors come from a boy between 10 and 17 years old in good health and CMV-seronegative. Each CDR3 is given without its conserved first and last residue.

V gene	J gene	CDR3 protein
TRBV7-9	TRBJ2-2	ASSLVAGDTGELF
TRBV7-8	TRBJ2-7	ASSAGGTVLYEQY
TRBV2	TRBJ2-7	ASSAGYEQY
TRBV5-1	TRBJ2-3	ASRAGTATDTQY
TRBV9	TRBJ2-5	ASSAGMQETQY
TRBV9	TRBJ2-7	ASSVEASYEQY
TRBV7-9	TRBJ1-1	ASSPRQGAWTEAF
TRBV6-6	TRBJ1-2	ASGGTGLYGYT
TRBV14	TRBJ2-7	ASSLGQGIQSRYEQY
TRBV5-1	TRBJ2-7	ASSPRGGDRSYEQY
TRBV10-3	TRBJ2-3	AISAVILNTQY
TRBV5-6	TRBJ1-5	ASSLAGIYGNQPQH
TRBV7-9	TRBJ2-7	ASSSKGGGGTYEQY
TRBV6-1	TRBJ2-2	ASKGRGGTGELF
TRBV7-2	TRBJ2-2	VSGRGLRELF
TRBV14	TRBJ1-2	ASRGEGPGYT
TRBV5-4	TRBJ2-5	ASSSLAGMRRETQY
TRBV7-2	TRBJ1-6	ASSLGQQNSPLH
TRBV5-6	TRBJ1-5	ASSLYLQPQH
TRBV4-2	TRBJ2-5	ASRGQAGGGETQY
TRBV13	TRBJ2-1	ASSKLAGRLSYNEQF
TRBV4-1	TRBJ2-3	ASSQYGGATDTQY
TRBV7-2	TRBJ2-7	ASSLLGTVDTYEQY
TRBV4-3	TRBJ2-1	ASSQGTSGSYNEQF
TRBV19	TRBJ2-7	ASGQGLSYEQY
TRBV30	.	AWSPERGNFYEQY
TRBV5-4	TRBJ2-7	ASSRGQDPEQY
TRBV7-9	TRBJ1-4	ASSRATNEKLF
TRBV7-9	TRBJ1-6	ASGLPGTDNSPLH